The 20 T cell receptor beta chains reported below all come from one sample, sequenced in a study of CD8 T cells in ankylosing spondylitis (dated by TCRdb to about 2017). The library relied on 5' RACE. TCRdb lists the instrument as Illumina HiSeq 2500. Through fastp at Q25 and MiXCR, TCRdb rebuilt clones from the public reads, retaining in-frame beta chains. One record per CDR3 amino acid sequence lists the most common genes and DNA. In all, the sample holds over 600,000 distinct CDR3 sequences, and roughly 19% of those were seen once. About 19% of the sample lies in the top ten. Broad study findings and their caveats: A TCR beta motif made up of about eight highly homologous amino acid variants appeared to be characteristic of blood from ankylosing spondylitis patients.

Their antigens are not known. Sequenced material: blood, either unsorted or a sorted T cell fraction (not recorded which). The receptors shown here come from a male donor with ankylosing spondylitis.

This clonotype was seen a few times. V and J are TRBV3-1 and TRBJ1-6; unclear D gene. Trimming took off 1 base at V and 9 bases at J, with 13 bases between the two ends. Germline CDR1 LGHDT, CDR2 YNNKEL (reference sequence). The CDR3 runs 15 residues. CDR3 bases: TGTGCCAGCAGCCAAGGGTCAGGCTACGGTTCACCCCTCCACTTT. The encoded protein is CASSQGSGYGSPLHF.

In its sample, this clonotype was seen many times. The chain has TRBV4-3 and TRBJ2-2; unclear D gene. V lost 1 base and J 6 bases, leaving 6 bases between the germline ends. CDR3 length: 13 residues. The germline CDR1 and CDR2 sequences are LGHNA and YSLEER. In DNA, the CDR3 is TGCGCCAGCAGCCAAGGGAGAGCCGGGGAGCTGTTTTTT. As protein: CASSQGRAGELFF.

The chain joins TRBV7-9 to TRBJ1-1, with 10 bases identical to TRBD1. CDR3 size: 17 residues. Per the germline V gene, CDR1 is SEHNR and CDR2 is FQNEAQ (reference sequence). After removal of 5 bases from V and 0 bases from J, the junction contained 9 bases not matched to a gene. Here the CDR3 DNA reads TGTGCCAGCAGCCGGGCCGGGACAGGGGAGGTGAACACTGAAGCTTTCTTT. The encoded protein is CASSRAGTGEVNTEAFF.

This clonotype was seen a few times. V and J are TRBV20-1 and TRBJ1-5; a possible D gene is TRBD1 (5 bases). Germline V lookup: CDR1 DFQATT, CDR2 SNEGSKA (reference sequence). Trimming cost V 3 bases and J 3 bases, with 12 bases left between them. CDR3 length: 14 residues. CDR3 sequence (DNA): TGCAGTGCTAGTCGGCAGGGCCCCAATCAGCCCCAGCATTTT. Translating it yields CSASRQGPNQPQHF.

This clonotype has more than one count but fewer than ten. The chain is built from TRBV7-6 and TRBJ2-2; TRBD2 agrees at 9 bases. This CDR3 contains 16 residues. Looked up from germline, CDR1 is SGHVS and CDR2 is FNYEAQ. V lost 5 bases, J lost 2 bases, and 6 bases stayed unmatched. CDR3 in DNA: TGTGCCAGCAGCAGAAGCGGGAGGCCCAACACCGGGGAGCTGTTTTTT. It yields the protein CASSRSGRPNTGELFF.

The chain employs TRBV12-3 or TRBV12-4 and TRBJ2-2; D unresolved. The length of the CDR3 is 15 residues. Trimming shortened V by 2 bases and J by 3 bases, and 10 bases separated the two germline ends. The DNA of the CDR3 is TGTGCCAGCAGTTTAATAGGGTGGGACACCGGGGAGCTGTTTTTT. This sequence encodes CASSLIGWDTGELFF.

This clonotype appeared a few times. V usage is TRBV4-2 and J usage is TRBJ2-2; 9 bases line up with TRBD1. The germline CDR1 and CDR2 sequences are LGHNA and YNFKEQ. The CDR3 consists of 18 residues. V lost 2 bases to trimming and J lost 0 bases; unmatched junction nucleotides: 7. CDR3 residues: CASSQLDRGFPNTGELFF. The CDR3 nucleotides read TGTGCCAGCAGCCAACTGGACAGGGGATTCCCGAACACCGGGGAGCTGTTTTTT.

This rearrangement joins TRBV9 to TRBJ2-2; D gene unclear. Germline values: CDR1 SGDLS, CDR2 YYNGEE. Trimming removed 3 bases from V and 8 bases from J, with 8 bases in between. The CDR3 loop spans 12 amino acids. The CDR3 region is CASSAQGGELFF. CDR3 nucleotides: TGTGCCAGCAGCGCTCAAGGGGGGGAGCTGTTTTTT.

The chain is built from TRBV10-3 and TRBJ1-1, with TRBD1 as a possible D gene (5 bases). CDR3 length: 15 amino acids. Germline assignment: CDR1 ENHRY and CDR2 SYGVKD. V was shortened by 4 bases and J by 0 bases, with 12 bases between the two germline ends. CDR3 amino acids: CAISVQGIMNTEAFF. The CDR3 nucleotides read TGTGCCATCAGTGTCCAGGGTATCATGAACACTGAAGCTTTCTTT.

This clonotype was seen a handful of times. This chain uses TRBV5-5 with TRBJ1-5; the D gene is possibly TRBD1 (5 bases). CDR3 size: 15 residues. Trimming took off 4 bases at V and 2 bases at J, with 13 bases between the two ends. The V gene's germline CDR1 is SGHKS and CDR2 YYEKEE (reference sequence). Here the CDR3 reads CASSRTAGGNQPQHF. The CDR3 bases are TGTGCCAGCAGCAGGACGGCGGGGGGCAATCAGCCCCAGCATTTT.

The CDR3 DNA is TGCAGTGCTAGAGACCAGGGGTTGGCTGAAGCTTTCTTT. This sequence encodes CSARDQGLAEAFF. V gene TRBV20-1 combines with J gene TRBJ1-1, with D maybe TRBD1 (6 bases). The length of the CDR3 is 13 residues. Germline CDR1 reads DFQATT; CDR2 reads SNEGSKA (reference sequence). V was cut by 0 bases and J by 6 bases, with 11 bases left in between.

A single count supports this clonotype. The chain joins TRBV30 to TRBJ2-3; TRBD2 matches at 7 bases. The germline CDR1 and CDR2 sequences are GTSNPN and SVGIG (reference sequence). The CDR3 spans 15 residues. V lost 0 bases and J lost 3; bases outside the gene matches: 6. This CDR3 reads CAWSVRRERTDTQYF. CDR3 nucleotide sequence: TGTGCCTGGAGTGTACGGCGGGAGCGAACAGATACGCAGTATTTT.

This clonotype was detected many times. The rearrangement uses TRBV12-3 or TRBV12-4 and TRBJ2-5; 10 bases line up with TRBD2. CDR3 length equals 13 residues. With 10 bases clipped from V and 7 bases from J, the junction kept 9 bases outside the gene matches. CDR3 DNA sequence: TGTGCCACCAGGACTAGCGGTTACGGGACCCAGTACTTC. Translation gives CATRTSGYGTQYF.

In its sample, this clonotype was seen a few times. The J gene is TRBJ2-1, the V gene TRBV28, with D unresolved. Germline-derived CDR1 and CDR2 are MDHEN and SYDVKM. Trimming left V 2 bases short and J 4 bases short, with 3 bases between. The CDR3 loop spans 12 amino acids. The chain's CDR3 is CASSLLYNEQFF. In DNA form, the CDR3 reads TGTGCCAGCAGTTTACTTTACAATGAGCAGTTCTTC.

This chain links TRBV7-2 with TRBJ2-7; 9 nucleotides line up with TRBD2. J gave up 2 bases and V 5 bases, and 13 bases lay outside the gene matches. The CDR3 has 17 residues. Germline-derived CDR1 and CDR2 are SGHTA and FQGNSA. The CDR3: CASSRAISGGNPYEQYF. The CDR3 DNA reads TGTGCCAGCAGCCGAGCTATTAGCGGGGGTAACCCCTACGAGCAGTACTTC.

This clonotype occurred a few times. The chain employs TRBV28 and TRBJ1-5; no clear D gene. Germline V gives CDR1 MDHEN, CDR2 SYDVKM. The germline V and J ends were trimmed by 8 bases and 6 bases, with 17 bases remaining between them. The CDR3 covers 14 residues. The CDR3 region is CASQVVQRSQPQHF. Here the CDR3 DNA reads TGTGCCAGCCAGGTGGTTCAACGCAGTCAGCCCCAGCATTTT.

This clonotype was picked up a small number of times. J is TRBJ1-1 and V is TRBV20-1; the match to TRBD1 covers 9 bases. V shed 5 bases and J 7 bases; nucleotides not matched to a gene: 14. The CDR3 totals 15 residues. Germline V gene lookup returns CDR1 DFQATT and CDR2 SNEGSKA (reference sequence). This chain's CDR3 is CSAPGTGRNYGEAFF. In nucleotides, the CDR3 is TGCAGTGCTCCCGGGACAGGGAGAAATTATGGTGAAGCTTTCTTT.

The rearrangement joins TRBV11-1 to TRBJ1-1; D is perhaps TRBD1 (6 bases). Germline V CDR1 and CDR2: SGHAT, FQDESV (reference sequence). CDR3 length equals 14 residues. Trimming took 5 bases from V and 6 from J, leaving 16 bases between them. DNA of the CDR3: TGTGCCAGCAGCCGTGCTACAGGGAGCCCTGAAGCTTTCTTT. Translation gives CASSRATGSPEAFF.

This clonotype came up once. The J gene is TRBJ1-4, the V gene TRBV7-6, with D possibly being TRBD1 (5 bases). The length of the CDR3 is 14 residues. Germline lookup yields CDR1 SGHVS and CDR2 FNYEAQ. V was clipped by 4 bases and J by 6 bases, with 12 bases between them. The CDR3, as DNA: TGTGCCAGCAGCTCTGTTGGGGGAGATGAAAAACTGTTTTTT. It yields the protein CASSSVGGDEKLFF.

The V call is TRBV9, the J call TRBJ2-5, with D possibly called TRBD1 or TRBD2 (5 bases each). Germline V gene data show CDR1 as SGDLS and CDR2 as YYNGEE. This CDR3 is 12 amino acids long. V was shortened by 4 bases and J by 4 bases, with 8 bases between the two germline ends. CDR3 loop: CASSTGTETQYF. In nucleotides, the CDR3 is TGTGCCAGCAGCACCGGGACAGAGACCCAGTACTTC.